The subject of this entry is one T cell receptor (beta chain). This sample is drawn from a study of blood T cell repertoires in COVID-19. Study-level information: Donors in the United States, Italy and Spain gave samples during acute or convalescent COVID-19.

Produced via immunoSEQ multiplex PCR; TCRdb's table is partial and in-frame only. Of around 100,000 clones listed, more than 80% are singletons. Trimming shortened V by 0 bases and J by 9 bases, and 12 bases separated the two germline ends. Germline CDR1 reads SGHRS; CDR2 reads YFSETQ. The CDR3 runs 13 residues. The rearrangement joins TRBV5-1 to TRBJ1-2, with D hard to call. This receptor was obtained from a human donor in a cohort sampled during active COVID-19. Sequenced sample: peripheral blood. The DNA of the CDR3 is TGCGCCAGCAGCTTGGTTGGGCTCTCCAGCTACACCTTC. Amino acid sequence: CASSLVGLSSYTF. The whole variable domain, filled in from reference TRBV5-1 and TRBJ1-2, reads KAGVTQTPRYLIKTRGQQVTLSCSPISGHRSVSWYQQTPGQGLQFLFEYFSETQRNKGNFPGRFSGRQFSNSRSEMNVSTLELGDSALYLCASSLVGLSSYTFGSGTRLTVV.